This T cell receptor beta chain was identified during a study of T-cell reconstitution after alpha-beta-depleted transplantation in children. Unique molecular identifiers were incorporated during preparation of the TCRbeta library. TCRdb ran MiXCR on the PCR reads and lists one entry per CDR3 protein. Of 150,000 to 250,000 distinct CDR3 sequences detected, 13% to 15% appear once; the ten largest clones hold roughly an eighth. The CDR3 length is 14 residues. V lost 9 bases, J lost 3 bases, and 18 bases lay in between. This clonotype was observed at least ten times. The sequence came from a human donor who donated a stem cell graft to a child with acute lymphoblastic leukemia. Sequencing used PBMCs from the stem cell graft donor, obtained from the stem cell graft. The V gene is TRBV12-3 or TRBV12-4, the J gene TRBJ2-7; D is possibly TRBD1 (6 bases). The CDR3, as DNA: TGTGCCAGTACAGGGTTGGTGGCTAACTACGAGCAGTACTTC. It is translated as CASTGLVANYEQYF.